This T cell receptor (beta chain) was captured by sequencing in a study of T cells in Graves' hyperthyroidism and ophthalmopathy. Whole-study results and caveats: Most thyroid clonotypes expanded above 0.001 were also detected in blood.

This clonotype was observed many times. Its target is unknown. Trimming cost V 7 bases and J 3 bases; bases outside gene matches: 4. The length of the CDR3 is 13 residues. Germline assignment: CDR1 MDHEN and CDR2 SYDVKM. RNA transcripts yielded amplified TCR beta CDR3 regions. Primed by the HTBI set, a first-round RT-PCR was run on the TCR CDR3. Each CDR3 protein is one row after TCRdb ran MiXCR on the multiplex PCR reads. Of under 800,000 distinct CDR3 sequences listed, about 15% are singletons. Clinical symptoms, serum thyroxine, TRAb, thyroid ultrasound and orbital computed tomography informed diagnoses.

Sequenced input: blood. This receptor was identified in a woman aged 18-29 years with Graves' hyperthyroidism. The rearrangement uses TRBV28 and TRBJ2-7; 9 bases align to TRBD1. CDR3 protein: CASTPGQGYEQYF. CDR3 coding DNA: TGTGCCAGCACCCCGGGACAGGGCTACGAGCAGTACTTC.